This T cell receptor (beta chain) was sequenced during a study of blood T cell repertoires in COVID-19. At the level of the study: The United States, Italy and Spain supplied acute and convalescent COVID-19 samples. PBMCs, B-cell-depleted T cells, or T cells provided the cDNA or gDNA that made up the material.

Those enrolled in Seattle joined during active infection and were followed longitudinally afterward. Trimming removed 4 bases at V and 6 bases at J, with 12 bases between. Germline V gives CDR1 SGHVS, CDR2 FQNEAQ. The CDR3 contains 13 residues. Source study methods: Counts of nucleated cells, estimated from reference gene primer amplification, were obtained. Assay: immunoSEQ multiplex PCR; the TCRdb copy retains only in-frame clones and omits some. V and J calls and clone size are as listed in that table; D and trimming were resolved from the DNA. The sample yields about 49,000 clones, over 90% seen once.

The source material was peripheral blood. The receptor comes from a man aged 55-75 years with COVID-19, enrolled during active disease. The chain couples TRBV7-8 to TRBJ1-1; TRBD1 might be the D (5 bases). In DNA, the CDR3 is TGTGCCAGCAGCTCGTTCTCGGGGGCTGAAGCTTTCTTT. The encoded protein is CASSSFSGAEAFF. The whole variable domain, filled in from reference TRBV7-8 and TRBJ1-1, reads GAGVSQSPRYKVAKRGQDVALRCDPISGHVSLFWYQQALGQGPEFLTYFQNEAQLDKSGLPSDRFFAERPEGSVSTLKIQRTQQEDSAVYLCASSSFSGAEAFFGQGTRLTVV.